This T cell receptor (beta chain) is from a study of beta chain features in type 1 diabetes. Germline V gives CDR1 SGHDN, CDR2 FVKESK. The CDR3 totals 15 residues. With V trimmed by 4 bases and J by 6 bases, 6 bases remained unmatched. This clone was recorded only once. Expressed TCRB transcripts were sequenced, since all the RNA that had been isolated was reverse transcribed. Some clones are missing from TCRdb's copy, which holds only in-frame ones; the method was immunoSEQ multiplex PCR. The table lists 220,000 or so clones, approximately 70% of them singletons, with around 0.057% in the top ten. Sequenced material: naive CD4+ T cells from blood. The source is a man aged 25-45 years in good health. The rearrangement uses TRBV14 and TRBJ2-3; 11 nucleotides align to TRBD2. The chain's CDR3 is CASSPLAGGADTQYF. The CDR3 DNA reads TGTGCCAGCAGCCCTCTAGCGGGAGGAGCTGATACGCAGTATTTT.